This TCR beta chain was documented in a study of blood T cell repertoires in COVID-19. The wider study: COVID-19 samples collected from the United States, Italy and Spain covered acute and convalescent phases. Nucleic acid was either cDNA or gDNA, and it came from T cells, B-cell-depleted T cells, or PBMCs.

Repertoires were generated with immunoSEQ multiplex PCR, while TCRdb's copy carries only in-frame clones and drops some. The table shows 150,000 to 200,000 clones, with 85% to 90% occurring only once. The CDR3 extends over 14 amino acids. Germline loops: CDR1 MNHEY, CDR2 SVGAGI. The V segment lost 6 bases and the J segment 7 bases; nucleotides outside the gene matches: 8. Seattle enrolled patients during active infection and tracked them longitudinally. The gene calls are TRBV6-5 and TRBJ1-5; 8 bases line up with TRBD1. This sequence originates from a woman aged 70 to 79 with COVID-19, enrolled during active disease. Material for sequencing was peripheral blood. Here the CDR3 reads CASRTGTGGQPQHF. The CDR3 DNA sequence: TGTGCCAGCAGGACCGGGACAGGCGGACAGCCCCAGCATTTT.